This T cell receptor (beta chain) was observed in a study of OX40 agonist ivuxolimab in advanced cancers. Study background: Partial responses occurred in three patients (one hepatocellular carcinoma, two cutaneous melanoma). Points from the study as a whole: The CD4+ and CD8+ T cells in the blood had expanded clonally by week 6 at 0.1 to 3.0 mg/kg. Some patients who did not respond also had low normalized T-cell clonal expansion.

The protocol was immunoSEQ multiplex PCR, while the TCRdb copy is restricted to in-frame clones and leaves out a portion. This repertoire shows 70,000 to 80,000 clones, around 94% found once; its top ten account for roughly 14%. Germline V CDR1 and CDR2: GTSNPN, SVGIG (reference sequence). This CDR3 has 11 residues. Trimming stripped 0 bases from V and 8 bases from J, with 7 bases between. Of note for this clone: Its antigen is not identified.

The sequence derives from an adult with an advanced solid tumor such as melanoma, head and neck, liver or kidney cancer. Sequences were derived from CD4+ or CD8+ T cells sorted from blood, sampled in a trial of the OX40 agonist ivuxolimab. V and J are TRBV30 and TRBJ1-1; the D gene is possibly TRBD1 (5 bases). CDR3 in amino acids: CAWSVWGEAFF. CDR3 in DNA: TGTGCCTGGAGTGTATGGGGGGAAGCTTTCTTT.